This record covers a single T cell receptor beta chain. The target antigen is unknown. Germline V CDR1 and CDR2: SGHDT, YYEEEE. CDR3 length: 15 residues. The trim removed 4 bases at V and 5 bases at J, leaving 6 bases unmatched. The record originates from a study of beta chain features in type 1 diabetes. Study conclusions and caveats: TCRB CDR3s were moderately but significantly shorter in Type 1 diabetes patients in all four CD4+ subsets.

Every isolated RNA sample was fully reverse transcribed, so sequencing captured expressed TCRB transcripts. Here immunoSEQ multiplex PCR was the method, and the copy in TCRdb shows in-frame clones only, minus some. This table holds about 240,000 clones, 11% to 15% found once. The clonotype was recovered from a man under 40 with type 1 diabetes. The chain employs TRBV5-6 and TRBJ2-1, with TRBD1 identical over 10 bases. The sequencing input was naive CD4+ T cells from blood. The CDR3 protein is CASSLTGTGDNEQFF. CDR3 coding DNA: TGTGCCAGCAGCCTAACCGGGACAGGGGACAATGAGCAGTTCTTC. The full variable domain, completed using reference TRBV5-6 and TRBJ2-1, is DAGVTQSPTHLIKTRGQQVTLRCSPKSGHDTVSWYQQALGQGPQFIFQYYEEEERQRGNFPDRFSGHQFPNYSSELNVNALLLGDSALYLCASSLTGTGDNEQFFGPGTRLTVL.